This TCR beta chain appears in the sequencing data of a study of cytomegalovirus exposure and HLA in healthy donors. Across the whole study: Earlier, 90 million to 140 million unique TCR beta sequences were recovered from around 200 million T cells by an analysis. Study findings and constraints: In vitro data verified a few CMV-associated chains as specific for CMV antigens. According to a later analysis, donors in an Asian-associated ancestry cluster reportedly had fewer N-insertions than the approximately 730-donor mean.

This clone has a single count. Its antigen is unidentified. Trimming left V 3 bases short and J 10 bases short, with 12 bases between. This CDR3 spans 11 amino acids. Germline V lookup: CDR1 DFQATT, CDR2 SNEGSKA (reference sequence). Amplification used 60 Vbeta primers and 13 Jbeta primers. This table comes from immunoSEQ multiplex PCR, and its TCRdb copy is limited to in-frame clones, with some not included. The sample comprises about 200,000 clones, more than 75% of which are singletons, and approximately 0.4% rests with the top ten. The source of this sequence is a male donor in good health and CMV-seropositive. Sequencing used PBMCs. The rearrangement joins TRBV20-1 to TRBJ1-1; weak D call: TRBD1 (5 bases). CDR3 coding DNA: TGCAGTGCTAGCGAACAGGTACCAGCTTTCTTT. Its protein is CSASEQVPAFF.